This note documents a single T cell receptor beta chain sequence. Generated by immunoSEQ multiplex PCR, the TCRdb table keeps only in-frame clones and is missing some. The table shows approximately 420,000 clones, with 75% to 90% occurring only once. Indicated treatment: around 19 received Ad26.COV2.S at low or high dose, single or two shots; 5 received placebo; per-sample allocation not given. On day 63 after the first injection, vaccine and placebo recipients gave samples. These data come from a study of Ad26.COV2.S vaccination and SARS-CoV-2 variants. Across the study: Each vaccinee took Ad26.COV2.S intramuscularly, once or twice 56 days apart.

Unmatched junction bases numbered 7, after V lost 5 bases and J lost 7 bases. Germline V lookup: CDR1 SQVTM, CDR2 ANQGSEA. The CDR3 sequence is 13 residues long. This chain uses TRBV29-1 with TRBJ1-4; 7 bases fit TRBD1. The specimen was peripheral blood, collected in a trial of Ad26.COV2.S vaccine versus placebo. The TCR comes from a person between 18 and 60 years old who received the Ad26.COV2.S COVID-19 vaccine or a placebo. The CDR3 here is CSVRQGLGEKLFF. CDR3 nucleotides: TGCAGCGTTCGACAGGGACTGGGTGAAAAACTGTTTTTT.